This T cell receptor beta chain was profiled in a study of blood T cell repertoires in COVID-19. Sequencing was performed with immunoSEQ multiplex PCR; in TCRdb, only in-frame clones are kept and a portion is missing. The sample lists some 120,000 clones, 80% to 90% occurring once. Germline CDR1 reads SGHTA; CDR2 reads FQGNSA. V was pared by 2 bases and J by 6 bases, with 10 bases between. The CDR3 length is 14 residues. The clonotype originates from a woman aged 45-59 years with active or convalescent COVID-19. V and J are TRBV7-2 and TRBJ2-2; no clear D. Sequenced input: peripheral blood. The CDR3 spells CASSLSIHPGELFF. The CDR3 DNA is TGTGCCAGCAGCTTATCCATCCATCCCGGGGAGCTGTTTTTT.